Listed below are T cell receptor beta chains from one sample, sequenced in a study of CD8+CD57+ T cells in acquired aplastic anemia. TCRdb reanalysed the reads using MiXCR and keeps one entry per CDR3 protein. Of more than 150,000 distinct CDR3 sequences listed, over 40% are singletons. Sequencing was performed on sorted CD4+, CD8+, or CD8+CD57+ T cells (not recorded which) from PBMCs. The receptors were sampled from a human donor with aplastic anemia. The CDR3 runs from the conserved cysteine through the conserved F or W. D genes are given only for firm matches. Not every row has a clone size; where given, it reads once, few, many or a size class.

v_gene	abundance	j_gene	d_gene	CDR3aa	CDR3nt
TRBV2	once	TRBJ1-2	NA	CASSRSGNTF	TGTGCCAGCAGCAGAAGTGGAAACACCTTC
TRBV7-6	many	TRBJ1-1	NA	CASSLEGQHGINTEAFF	TGTGCCAGCAGCTTAGAAGGCCAACACGGGATTAACACTGAAGCTTTCTTT
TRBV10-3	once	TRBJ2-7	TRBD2	CAISASGVPYEQYF	TGTGCCATCAGTGCTAGCGGGGTACCCTACGAGCAGTACTTC
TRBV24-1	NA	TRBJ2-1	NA	CATCGPKGFF	TGTGCCACCTGCGGGCCAAAAGGGTTCTTC
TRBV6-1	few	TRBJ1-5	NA	CASSGQMGASNQPQHF	TGTGCCAGCAGTGGCCAGATGGGGGCATCGAATCAGCCCCAGCATTTT
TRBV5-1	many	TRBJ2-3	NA	CASSYRTGTDTQYF	TGCGCCAGCAGCTACCGGACAGGCACAGATACGCAGTATTTT
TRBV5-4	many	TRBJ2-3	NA	CASSRDYTDTQYF	TGTGCCAGCAGTCGCGACTACACAGATACGCAGTATTTT
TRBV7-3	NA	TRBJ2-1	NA	CASSPEYGHNEQFF	TGTGCCAGCAGCCCAGAATATGGCCACAATGAGCAGTTCTTC
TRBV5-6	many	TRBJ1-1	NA	CASSSPGMGEMTEAFF	TGTGCCAGCAGCTCCCCCGGGATGGGGGAGATGACTGAAGCTTTCTTT
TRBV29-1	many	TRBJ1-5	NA	CSVSGGVDQPQHF	TGCAGCGTTAGCGGGGGAGTTGATCAGCCCCAGCATTTT
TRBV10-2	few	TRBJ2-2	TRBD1	CASSRRTGSNTGELFF	TGCGCCAGCAGCCGTAGGACAGGGAGTAACACCGGGGAGCTGTTTTTT
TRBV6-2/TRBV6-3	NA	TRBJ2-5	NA	CASSYSKGPRVAETQYF	TGTGCCAGCAGTTACTCGAAAGGGCCCAGGGTGGCAGAGACCCAGTACTTC
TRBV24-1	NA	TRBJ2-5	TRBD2	CATSITGGGETQYF	TGTGCCACCAGCATCACCGGGGGGGGAGAGACCCAGTACTTC
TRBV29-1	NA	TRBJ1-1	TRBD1	CSVEFRDSLNTEAFF	TGCAGCGTTGAATTCCGGGACAGTTTGAACACTGAAGCTTTCTTT
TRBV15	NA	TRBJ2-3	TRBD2	CATSGIAGADTQYF	TGTGCCACCAGCGGAATAGCGGGAGCTGATACGCAGTATTTT
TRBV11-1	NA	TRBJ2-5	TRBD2	CASSPLGSGGALWETQYF	TGTGCCAGCAGCCCTCTGGGTAGCGGGGGGGCCTTATGGGAGACCCAGTACTTC
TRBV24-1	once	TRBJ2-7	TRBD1	CATSDQADRGPYEQYF	TGTGCCACCAGTGACCAGGCCGACAGGGGACCCTACGAGCAGTACTTC
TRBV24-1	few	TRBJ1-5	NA	CATSRGGNQPQHF	TGTGCCACCAGCCGAGGGGGCAATCAGCCCCAGCATTTT
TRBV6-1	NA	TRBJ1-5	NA	CASSEWSNQPQHF	TGTGCCAGCAGTGAGTGGAGCAATCAGCCCCAGCATTTT
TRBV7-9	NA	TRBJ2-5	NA	CASKGRTYQETQYF	TGTGCCAGCAAGGGACGGACGTACCAAGAGACCCAGTACTTC
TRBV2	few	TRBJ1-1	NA	CASTVDRTSEAFF	TGTGCCAGCACCGTAGACCGGACCTCTGAAGCTTTCTTT
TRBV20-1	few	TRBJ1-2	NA	CSASEGYGYTF	TGCAGTGCTTCGGAAGGCTATGGCTACACCTTC
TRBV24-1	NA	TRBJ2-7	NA	CATSPRTGGAGQYF	TGTGCCACCTCCCCTCGGACAGGAGGGGCCGGGCAGTACTTC
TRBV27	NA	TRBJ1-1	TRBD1	CASREQGGLGTEAFF	TGTGCCAGCAGGGAACAGGGGGGATTGGGTACTGAAGCTTTCTTT
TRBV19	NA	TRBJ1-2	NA	CASSTTGQTNYGYTF	TGTGCCAGTAGTACAACCGGACAGACCAACTATGGCTACACCTTC
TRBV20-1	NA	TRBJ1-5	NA	CSAREGAGSQSQHF	TGCAGTGCTAGAGAGGGGGCAGGGAGTCAGTCCCAGCATTTT
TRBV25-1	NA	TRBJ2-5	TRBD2	CASSPVTSGGSKYQETQYF	TGTGCCAGCAGTCCAGTGACTAGCGGGGGGTCCAAGTACCAAGAGACCCAGTACTTC
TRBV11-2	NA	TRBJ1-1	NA	CASSSLTGGTDSNTEAFF	TGTGCCAGCAGCTCCCTAACTGGAGGGACGGACTCGAACACTGAAGCTTTCTTT
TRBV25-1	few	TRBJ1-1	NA	CASSVSRDKWNTEAFF	TGTGCCAGCAGTGTAAGCCGGGACAAATGGAACACTGAAGCTTTCTTT
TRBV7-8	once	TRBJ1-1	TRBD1	CASSGQPGQGTEAFF	TGTGCCAGCAGCGGTCAACCGGGACAGGGGACTGAAGCTTTCTTT
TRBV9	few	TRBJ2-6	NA	CASSVARDAGANVLTF	TGTGCCAGCAGCGTGGCCAGGGATGCTGGGGCCAACGTCCTGACTTTC
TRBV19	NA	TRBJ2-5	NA	CASTSARGRQETQYF	TGTGCCAGTACGTCAGCCAGGGGTCGGCAAGAGACCCAGTACTTC
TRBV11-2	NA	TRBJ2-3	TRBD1	CASSSRTGGLVGTDTQYF	TGTGCCAGCAGCTCCCGGACAGGGGGTCTGGTCGGCACAGATACGCAGTATTTT
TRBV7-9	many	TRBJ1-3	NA	CASSLGDSGNTIYF	TGTGCCAGCAGCTTAGGAGACTCTGGAAACACCATATATTTT
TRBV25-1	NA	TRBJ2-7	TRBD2	CASSITSGGLDEQYF	TGTGCCAGCAGCATAACTAGCGGGGGCTTGGACGAGCAGTACTTC
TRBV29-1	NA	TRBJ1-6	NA	CSVGQGLFSPLHF	TGCAGCGTTGGGCAGGGGTTATTTTCACCCCTCCACTTT